This T cell receptor beta chain was sequenced during a study of PD-1 blockade in classical Hodgkin lymphoma. V was cut by 0 bases and J by 2 bases, with 9 bases left in between. CDR3 size: 15 residues. CDR1 is SGHRS and CDR2 is YFSETQ in the germline V gene. Profiling relied on immunoSEQ multiplex PCR, and the TCRdb table lists in-frame clones only, not all of them. The table records about 85,000 clones, 90% of them present only once. Time point of the sample: cycle 4 day 1 (C4D1), after 6 weeks of nivolumab. Each patient relapsed following autologous stem cell transplantation, and prior brentuximab vedotin exposure differed. When best responses were assessed, they were complete response, partial response or progressive disease.

The sample here was peripheral blood mononuclear cells (PBMCs), taken before the fourth cycle of nivolumab. V is TRBV5-1 and J is TRBJ1-3, with unresolved D. The source of this sequence is a human donor with classical Hodgkin lymphoma. The CDR3 DNA reads as TGCGCCAGCAGCTTGGCCACGTCGGCTGGAAACACCATATATTTT. It yields the protein CASSLATSAGNTIYF.